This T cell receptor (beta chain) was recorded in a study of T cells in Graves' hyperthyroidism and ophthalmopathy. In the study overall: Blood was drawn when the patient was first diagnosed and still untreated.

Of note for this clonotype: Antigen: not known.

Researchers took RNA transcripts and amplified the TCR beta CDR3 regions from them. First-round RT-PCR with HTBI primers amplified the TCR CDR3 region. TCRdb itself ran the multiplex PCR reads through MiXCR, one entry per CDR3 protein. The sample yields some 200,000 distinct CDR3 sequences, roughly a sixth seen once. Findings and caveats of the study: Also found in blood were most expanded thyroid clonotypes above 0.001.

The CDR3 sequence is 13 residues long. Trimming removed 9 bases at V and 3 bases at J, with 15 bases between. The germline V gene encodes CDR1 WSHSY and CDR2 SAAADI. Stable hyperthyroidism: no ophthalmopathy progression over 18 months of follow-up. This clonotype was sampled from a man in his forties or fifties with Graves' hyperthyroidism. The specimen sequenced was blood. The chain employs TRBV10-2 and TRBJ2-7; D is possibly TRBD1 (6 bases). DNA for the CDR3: TGCGCCAGTGGACCGGGACAACACTACGAGCAGTACTTC. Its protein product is CASGPGQHYEQYF.